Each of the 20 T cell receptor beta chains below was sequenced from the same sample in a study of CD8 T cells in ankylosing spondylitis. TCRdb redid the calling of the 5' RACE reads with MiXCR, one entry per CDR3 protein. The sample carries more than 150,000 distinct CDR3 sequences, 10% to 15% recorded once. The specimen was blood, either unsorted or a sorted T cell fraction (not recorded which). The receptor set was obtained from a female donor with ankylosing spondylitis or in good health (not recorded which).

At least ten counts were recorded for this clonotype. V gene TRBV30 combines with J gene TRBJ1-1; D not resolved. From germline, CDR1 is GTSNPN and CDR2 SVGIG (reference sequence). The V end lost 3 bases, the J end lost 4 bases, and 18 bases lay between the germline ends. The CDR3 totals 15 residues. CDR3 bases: TGTGCCTGGAGGCATGCCGGGGTTTTGAGCACTGAAGCTTTCTTT. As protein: CAWRHAGVLSTEAFF.

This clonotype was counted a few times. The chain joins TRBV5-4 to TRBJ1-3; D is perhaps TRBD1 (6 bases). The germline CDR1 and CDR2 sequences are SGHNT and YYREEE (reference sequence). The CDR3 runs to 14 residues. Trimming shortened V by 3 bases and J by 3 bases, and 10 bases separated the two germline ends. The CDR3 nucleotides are TGTGCCAGCAGCTCCGGGACAAATGGAAACACCATATATTTT. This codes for CASSSGTNGNTIYF.

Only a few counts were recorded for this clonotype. CDR3 amino acids: CASNSYGGNTGELFF. Here the CDR3 DNA reads TGTGCCAGCAACTCCTACGGAGGGAACACCGGGGAGCTGTTTTTT. V is TRBV27 and J is TRBJ2-2; TRBD2 might be the D (5 bases). The CDR3 extends over 15 amino acids. V shed 7 bases and J shed 1 base, with 13 bases lying between them. CDR1 and CDR2 from the germline V gene are MNHEY and SMNVEV (reference sequence).

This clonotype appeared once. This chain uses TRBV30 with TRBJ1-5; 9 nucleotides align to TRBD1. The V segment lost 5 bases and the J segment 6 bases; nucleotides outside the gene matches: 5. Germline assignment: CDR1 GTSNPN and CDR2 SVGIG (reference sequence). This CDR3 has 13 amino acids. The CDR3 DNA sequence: TGTGCCTGGGGACAGGGGCTAGGTCAGCCCCAGCATTTT. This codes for CAWGQGLGQPQHF. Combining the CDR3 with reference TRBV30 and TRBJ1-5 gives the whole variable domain SQTIHQWPATLVQPVGSPLSLECTVEGTSNPNLYWYRQAAGRGLQLLFYSVGIGQISSEVPQNLSASRPQDRQFILSSKKLLLSDSGFYLCAWGQGLGQPQHFGDGTRLSIL.

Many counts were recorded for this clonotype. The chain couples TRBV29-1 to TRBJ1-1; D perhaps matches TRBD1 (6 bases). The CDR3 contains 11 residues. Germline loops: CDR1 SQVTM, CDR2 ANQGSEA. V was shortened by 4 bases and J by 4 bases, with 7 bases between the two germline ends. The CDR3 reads CSVGGPTEAFF. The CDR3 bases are TGCAGCGTTGGGGGGCCCACTGAAGCTTTCTTT.

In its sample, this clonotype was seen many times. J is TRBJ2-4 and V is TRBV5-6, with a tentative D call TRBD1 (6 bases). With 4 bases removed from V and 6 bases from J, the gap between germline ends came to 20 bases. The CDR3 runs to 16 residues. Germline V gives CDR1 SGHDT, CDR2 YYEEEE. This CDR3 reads CASSQEPDRFSNIQYF. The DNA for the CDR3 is TGTGCCAGCAGCCAAGAACCAGACAGGTTTTCAAACATTCAGTACTTC.

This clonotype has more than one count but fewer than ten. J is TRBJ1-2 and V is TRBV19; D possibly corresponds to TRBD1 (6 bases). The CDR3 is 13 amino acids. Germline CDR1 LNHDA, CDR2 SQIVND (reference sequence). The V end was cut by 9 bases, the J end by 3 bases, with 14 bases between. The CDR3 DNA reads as TGTGCCAGCGCCTCGGGACAAGACTATGGCTACACCTTC. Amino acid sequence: CASASGQDYGYTF.

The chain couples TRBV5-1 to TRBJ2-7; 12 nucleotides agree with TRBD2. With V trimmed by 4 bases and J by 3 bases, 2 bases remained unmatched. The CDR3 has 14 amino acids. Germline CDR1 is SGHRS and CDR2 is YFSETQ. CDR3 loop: CASSPGLAGYEQYF. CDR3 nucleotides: TGCGCCAGCAGCCCGGGACTAGCGGGCTACGAGCAGTACTTC.

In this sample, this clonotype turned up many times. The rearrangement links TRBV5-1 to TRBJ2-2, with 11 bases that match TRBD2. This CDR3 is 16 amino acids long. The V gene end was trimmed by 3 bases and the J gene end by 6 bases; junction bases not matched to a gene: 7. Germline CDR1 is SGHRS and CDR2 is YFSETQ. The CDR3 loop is CASSSLAGVAPGELFF. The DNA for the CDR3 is TGCGCCAGCAGCTCACTAGCGGGAGTTGCCCCCGGGGAGCTGTTTTTT. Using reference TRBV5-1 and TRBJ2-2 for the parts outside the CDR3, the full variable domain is KAGVTQTPRYLIKTRGQQVTLSCSPISGHRSVSWYQQTPGQGLQFLFEYFSETQRNKGNFPGRFSGRQFSNSRSEMNVSTLELGDSALYLCASSSLAGVAPGELFFGEGSRLTVL.

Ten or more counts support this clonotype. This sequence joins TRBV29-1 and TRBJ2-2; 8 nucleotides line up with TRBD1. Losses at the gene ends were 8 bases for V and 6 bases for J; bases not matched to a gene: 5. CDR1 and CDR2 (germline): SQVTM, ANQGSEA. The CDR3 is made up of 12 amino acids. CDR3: CSFDRGAGELFF. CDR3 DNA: TGCAGCTTCGACAGGGGAGCCGGGGAGCTGTTTTTT.

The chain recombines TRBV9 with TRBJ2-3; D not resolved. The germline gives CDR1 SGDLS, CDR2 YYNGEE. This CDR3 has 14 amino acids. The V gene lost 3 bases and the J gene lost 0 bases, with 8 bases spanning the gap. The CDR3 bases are TGTGCCAGCAGCGAACCCTCCAGCACAGATACGCAGTATTTT. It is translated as CASSEPSSTDTQYF.

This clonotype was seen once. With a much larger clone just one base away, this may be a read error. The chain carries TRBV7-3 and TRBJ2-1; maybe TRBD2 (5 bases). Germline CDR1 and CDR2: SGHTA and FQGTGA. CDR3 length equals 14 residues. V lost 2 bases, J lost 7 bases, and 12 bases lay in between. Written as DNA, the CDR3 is TGTGCCAGCAGCTTAGGGCACGGGGAGAATGAGCAGTTCTTC. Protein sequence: CASSLGHGENEQFF.

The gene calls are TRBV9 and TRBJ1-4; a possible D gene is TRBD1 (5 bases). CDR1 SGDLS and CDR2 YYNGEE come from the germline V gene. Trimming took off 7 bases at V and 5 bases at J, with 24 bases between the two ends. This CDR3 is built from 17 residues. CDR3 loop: CASRYRGQDPINEKLFF. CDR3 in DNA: TGTGCCAGCCGGTATCGGGGCCAAGATCCTATCAATGAAAAACTGTTTTTT.

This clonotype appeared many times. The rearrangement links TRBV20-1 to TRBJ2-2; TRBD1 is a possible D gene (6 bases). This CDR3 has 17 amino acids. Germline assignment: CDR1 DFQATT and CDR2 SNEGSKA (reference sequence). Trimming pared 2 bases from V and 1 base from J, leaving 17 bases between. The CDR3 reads CSARPARGNMNTGELFF. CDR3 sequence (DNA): TGCAGTGCTAGACCGGCCAGGGGAAACATGAACACCGGGGAGCTGTTTTTT.

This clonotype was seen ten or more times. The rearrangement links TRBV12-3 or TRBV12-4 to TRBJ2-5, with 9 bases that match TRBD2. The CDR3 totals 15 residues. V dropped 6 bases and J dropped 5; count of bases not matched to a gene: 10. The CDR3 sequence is CASSPGLAGAETQYF. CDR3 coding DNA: TGTGCCAGCAGCCCGGGACTAGCTGGGGCCGAGACCCAGTACTTC.

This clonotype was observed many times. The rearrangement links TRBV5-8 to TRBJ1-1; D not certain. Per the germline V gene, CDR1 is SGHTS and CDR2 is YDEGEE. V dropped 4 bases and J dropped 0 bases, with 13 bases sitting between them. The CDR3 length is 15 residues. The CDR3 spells CASSLEGTLNTEAFF. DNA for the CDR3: TGTGCCAGCAGCCTGGAGGGAACCCTGAACACTGAAGCTTTCTTT.

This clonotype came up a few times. CDR3 sequence reads: CASSRGTVVTDTQYF. The CDR3 nucleotides read TGTGCCAGCAGTCGTGGGACAGTTGTGACAGATACGCAGTATTTT. J is TRBJ2-3 and V is TRBV6-1, with TRBD1 matching 7 bases. The CDR3 is made up of 15 amino acids. Germline V CDR1 and CDR2: MNHNS, SASEGT. V shed 5 bases, J shed 3 bases, and the junction held 8 bases outside the gene matches.

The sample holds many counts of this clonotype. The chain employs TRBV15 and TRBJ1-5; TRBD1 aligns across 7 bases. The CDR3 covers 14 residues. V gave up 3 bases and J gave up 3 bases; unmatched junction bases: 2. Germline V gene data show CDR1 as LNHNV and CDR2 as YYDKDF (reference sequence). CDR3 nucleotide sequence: TGTGCCACCAGCAGTGGACAGGCCAATCAGCCCCAGCATTTT. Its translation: CATSSGQANQPQHF.

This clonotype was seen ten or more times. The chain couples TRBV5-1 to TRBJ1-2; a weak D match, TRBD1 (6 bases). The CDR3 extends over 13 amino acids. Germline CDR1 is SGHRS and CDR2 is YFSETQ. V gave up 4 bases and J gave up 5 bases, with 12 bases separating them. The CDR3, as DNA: TGCGCCAGCAGCGGAGCCGGGACATATGGCTACACCTTC. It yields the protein CASSGAGTYGYTF.

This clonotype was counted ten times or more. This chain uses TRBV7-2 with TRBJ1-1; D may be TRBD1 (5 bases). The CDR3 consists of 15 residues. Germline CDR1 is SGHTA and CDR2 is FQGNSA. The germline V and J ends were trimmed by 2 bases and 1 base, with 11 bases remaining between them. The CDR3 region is CASSLFPGGNTEAFF. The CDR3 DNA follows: TGTGCCAGCAGCTTATTTCCGGGGGGGAACACTGAAGCTTTCTTT.